Listed here are 11 T cell receptor beta chains from one sample, sequenced in a study of blood T cell repertoires in COVID-19. TCRdb's table, derived via immunoSEQ multiplex PCR, lists solely in-frame clones and lacks some. This table holds approximately 280,000 clones, around 89% found once. The sample consisted of peripheral blood. The receptors stem from a man aged 40-49 years with acute or convalescent COVID-19.

The rearrangement uses TRBV7-3 and TRBJ2-2, with 8 positions matching TRBD1. J was trimmed by 6 bases and V by 4 bases; bases with no gene match: 13. Germline CDR1 is SGHTA and CDR2 is FQGTGA. The CDR3 is 17 residues long. The CDR3 here is CASSSTRDRGEAGELFF. The CDR3 DNA sequence: TGTGCCAGCAGCTCCACGCGTGACAGGGGTGAAGCCGGGGAGCTGTTTTTT.

V is TRBV24-1 and J is TRBJ2-7; D is unclear. From germline, CDR1 is KGHDR and CDR2 SFDVKD. V lost 2 bases to trimming and J lost 9 bases, with 7 bases between them. CDR3 length: 11 amino acids. The CDR3 sequence: CATSDSSRQYF. The CDR3 coding sequence is TGTGCCACCAGTGATTCGTCGAGGCAGTACTTC.

The chain is built from TRBV2 and TRBJ1-1; D gene unclear. This CDR3 spans 13 amino acids. Germline values: CDR1 SNHLY, CDR2 FYNNEI. Between the trimmed V and J ends, which lost 9 bases and 0 bases, there was a span of 11 bases. CDR3 amino acids: CASRAGLNTEAFF. CDR3 nucleotide sequence: TGTGCCAGTCGCGCGGGGTTGAACACTGAAGCTTTCTTT. Using reference TRBV2 and TRBJ1-1 for the parts outside the CDR3, the full variable domain is EPEVTQTPSHQVTQMGQEVILRCVPISNHLYFYWYRQILGQKVEFLVSFYNNEISEKSEIFDDQFSVERPDGSNFTLKIRSTKLEDSAMYFCASRAGLNTEAFFGQGTRLTVV.

This clone has only one observation. The chain uses TRBV3-1 (or the pseudogene TRBV3-2) and TRBJ2-2, with D perhaps TRBD1 (6 bases). The CDR3 covers 16 residues. Germline CDR1 and CDR2: LGHDT and YNNKEL (reference sequence). The V end was cut by 4 bases, the J end by 6 bases, with 18 bases between. The CDR3 DNA follows: TGTGCCAGCAGCCCGACGGGCAGGGGTGGGGCCGGGGAGCTGTTTTTT. This codes for CASSPTGRGGAGELFF.

The CDR3 DNA is TGTGCCTGGAGTCATAGGGAGATAATTGGAAACACCATATATTTT. It encodes CAWSHREIIGNTIYF. The J gene is TRBJ1-3, the V gene TRBV30; D remains ambiguous. V was clipped by 2 bases and J by 3 bases, with 14 bases between them. This CDR3 comprises 15 residues. The germline V gene has CDR1 GTSNPN and CDR2 SVGIG (reference sequence).

V gene TRBV7-2 combines with J gene TRBJ2-3, with 8 bases identical to TRBD1. Trimming took 4 bases from V and 2 from J; bases not matched to a gene: 5. CDR3 length: 15 residues. Germline V CDR1 and CDR2: SGHTA, FQGNSA. The CDR3 protein is CASSSGTGDTDTQYF. CDR3 bases: TGTGCCAGCAGCTCCGGGACAGGAGACACAGATACGCAGTATTTT.

The chain combines TRBV18 with TRBJ1-1; possibly TRBD1 for D (5 bases). The CDR3 consists of 16 residues. Trimming removed 2 bases at V and 0 bases at J, with 13 bases between. CDR1 KGHSH and CDR2 LQKENI come from the germline V gene. CDR3 sequence reads: CASSPAQVQMNTEAFF. In nucleotides, the CDR3 is TGTGCCAGCTCACCAGCACAGGTCCAGATGAACACTGAAGCTTTCTTT.

The chain has TRBV7-9 and TRBJ1-2; 11 nucleotides line up with TRBD1. This CDR3 has 15 residues. Germline-derived CDR1 and CDR2 are SEHNR and FQNEAQ (reference sequence). The junction had 10 bases not matched to a gene; V was cut back by 5 bases and J by 8 bases. The CDR3 nucleotides are TGTGCCAGCAGCAGTTGGGACAGGGGGTCAGCGGGCTACACCTTC. Protein product: CASSSWDRGSAGYTF.

V gene TRBV28 combines with J gene TRBJ2-7, with D uncertain. Trimming removed 2 bases at V and 6 bases at J, with 8 bases between. From germline, CDR1 is MDHEN and CDR2 SYDVKM. The CDR3 has 12 amino acids. The CDR3 here is CASSLNGLEQYF. Written as DNA, the CDR3 is TGTGCCAGCAGTTTAAATGGGCTCGAGCAGTACTTC.

The chain combines TRBV7-9 with TRBJ2-3, with D hard to call. V was clipped by 1 base and J by 6 bases, with 11 bases between them. There are 14 residues in the CDR3. Germline loops: CDR1 SEHNR, CDR2 FQNEAQ (reference sequence). The CDR3 sequence: CASSLELPADTQYF. CDR3 in DNA: TGTGCCAGCAGCTTAGAATTACCCGCGGATACGCAGTATTTT.

The chain uses TRBV15 and TRBJ2-7; 8 bases line up with TRBD1. This CDR3 contains 14 residues. Germline loops: CDR1 LNHNV, CDR2 YYDKDF (reference sequence). J gave up 2 bases and V 7 bases, and 7 bases lay outside the gene matches. Here the CDR3 DNA reads TGTGCCACCAAGCCCGGACAGGGCCCCTACGAGCAGTACTTC. Its translation: CATKPGQGPYEQYF.